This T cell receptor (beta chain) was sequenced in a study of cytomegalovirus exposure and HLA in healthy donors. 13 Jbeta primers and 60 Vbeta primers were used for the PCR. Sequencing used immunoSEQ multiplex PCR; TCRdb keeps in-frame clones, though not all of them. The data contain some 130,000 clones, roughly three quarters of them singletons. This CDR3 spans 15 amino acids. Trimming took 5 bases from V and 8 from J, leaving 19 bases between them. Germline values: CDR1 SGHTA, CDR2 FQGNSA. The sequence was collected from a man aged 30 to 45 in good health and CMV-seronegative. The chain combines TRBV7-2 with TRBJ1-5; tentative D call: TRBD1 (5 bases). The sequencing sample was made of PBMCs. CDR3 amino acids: CASSPVRGEQEPQHF. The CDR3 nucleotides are TGTGCCAGCAGCCCCGTTCGGGGGGAGCAGGAGCCCCAGCATTTT.